This T cell receptor (beta chain) stems from a study of T-cell memory formation after mild COVID-19. V was clipped by 5 bases and J by 7 bases, with 15 bases between them. The CDR3 has 13 amino acids. Germline CDR1 and CDR2: SGHAT and FQNNGV. Of note for this clonotype: What it binds is not known.

General study points: Day 15 to 85 contracting clones showed balanced CD4/CD8; later expanders leaned CD4+.

TCRdb independently ran MiXCR on the 5' RACE reads; one entry per CDR3 protein. The sample lists 260,000 or so distinct CDR3 sequences; around 15% were seen once. V and J are TRBV11-2 and TRBJ2-7, with a weak D call TRBD2 (5 bases). The origin of this receptor is a young man who had mild COVID-19 (a few samples of this study predate the infection). Cell type and time point are not known. Sequencing used PBMCs or a T cell subset sorted from them (not recorded which). The CDR3 loop is CASSPGVGGEQYF. As DNA, the CDR3 is TGTGCCAGCAGCCCAGGTGTAGGCGGGGAGCAGTACTTC.